These 28 T cell receptor beta chains were all obtained from the same sample, sequenced in a study of naive and memory T cell subsets (dated by TCRdb to 2015 to 2018). The library relied on UMI-ligation and nested PCR. TCRdb lists the instrument as Illumina MiSeq. Four rounds of PCR, run with the SP2 primer together with nested alpha and beta constant region primers, were used to amplify the ligated cDNA. TCRdb reprocessed the public reads (quality trimming at Q25 with fastp, clone calling with MiXCR) and kept in-frame beta chains. A single entry per CDR3 protein holds the most common genes and DNA from its merged rows. The sample profile shows 25,000 to 35,000 distinct CDR3 sequences; roughly 6.6% of them were found once. The ten largest account for roughly 3.3% of the sample. The sample's treatment or condition label is to be understood as: skin biopsy from PPD injection site in Mantoux-positive individual. A robust, sensitive protocol for the amplification, sequencing and analysis of TCRs was described in the study, in which 3' ligation of a UMI-containing oligonucleotide to TCR cDNA was used.

Material: skin, obtained from a tuberculin skin test site. Source of these receptors: an adult in good health.

This clonotype was detected ten times or more. The chain is built from TRBV6-5 and TRBJ2-3; 11 nucleotides line up with TRBD2. V shed 6 bases, J shed 1 base, and the junction held 3 bases outside the gene matches. The CDR3 is made up of 15 amino acids. Germline V lookup: CDR1 MNHEY, CDR2 SVGAGI. The DNA for the CDR3 is TGTGCCAGCAGGCTACTAGCGGGGGGCACAGATACGCAGTATTTT. Translated, it gives CASRLLAGGTDTQYF.

This clonotype has a count of ten or more. V gene TRBV19 combines with J gene TRBJ2-7, with D perhaps given as TRBD1 or TRBD2 (6 bases each). Germline CDR1 LNHDA, CDR2 SQIVND (reference sequence). This CDR3 contains 14 residues. V was clipped by 7 bases and J by 4 bases, with 17 bases between them. The CDR3 reads CASTPKGGRYEQYF. The CDR3 DNA reads TGTGCCAGTACCCCGAAGGGGGGCCGGTACGAGCAGTACTTC.

This clonotype was counted a few times. The chain couples TRBV20-1 to TRBJ1-1; D ambiguous. Germline V gene lookup returns CDR1 DFQATT and CDR2 SNEGSKA (reference sequence). The CDR3 runs to 14 residues. V was pared by 1 base and J by 3 bases, with 12 bases between. CDR3 in DNA: TGCAGTGCTAGAGTTCTGGGTGGGGACACTGAAGCTTTCTTT. Its translation is CSARVLGGDTEAFF.

This clonotype was counted ten times or more. The chain links TRBV9 to TRBJ1-1; D remains ambiguous. The CDR3 extends over 12 amino acids. Trimming cost V 4 bases and J 1 base, with 5 bases left between them. Germline CDR1 and CDR2: SGDLS and YYNGEE. The DNA of the CDR3 is TGTGCCAGCAGCCCACAGAACACTGAAGCTTTCTTT. This sequence encodes CASSPQNTEAFF. The whole variable domain, filled in from reference TRBV9 and TRBJ1-1, reads DSGVTQTPKHLITATGQRVTLRCSPRSGDLSVYWYQQSLDQGLQFLIQYYNGEERAKGNILERFSAQQFPDLHSELNLSSLELGDSALYFCASSPQNTEAFFGQGTRLTVV.

Ten or more counts support this clonotype. The chain recombines TRBV7-9 with TRBJ2-1; D remains unclear. The CDR3 is 13 residues long. The V and J ends lost 5 bases and 4 bases respectively, with 9 bases between them. Germline V gene data show CDR1 as SEHNR and CDR2 as FQNEAQ (reference sequence). The CDR3 is CASSLGEYNEQFF. The CDR3 DNA sequence: TGTGCCAGCAGCCTTGGGGAATACAATGAGCAGTTCTTC. The full variable domain, with the rest looked up from reference TRBV7-9 and TRBJ2-1, is DTGVSQNPRHKITKRGQNVTFRCDPISEHNRLYWYRQTLGQGPEFLTYFQNEAQLEKSRLLSDRFSAERPKGSFSTLEIQRTEQGDSAMYLCASSLGEYNEQFFGPGTRLTVL.

This clonotype was observed a few times. The CDR3 reads CASKQEQNTEAFF. The CDR3 DNA sequence: TGTGCCAGTAAACAGGAGCAGAACACTGAAGCTTTCTTT. The rearrangement links TRBV2 to TRBJ1-1, with D possibly being TRBD1 (5 bases). Germline CDR1 reads SNHLY; CDR2 reads FYNNEI. The CDR3 consists of 13 residues. The V end was cut by 9 bases, the J end by 1 base, with 12 bases between.

The table lists this clonotype with many counts. The rearrangement links TRBV2 to TRBJ2-3; the D gene is possibly TRBD2 (6 bases). From germline, CDR1 is SNHLY and CDR2 FYNNEI. The germline V and J ends were trimmed by 9 bases and 7 bases, with 14 bases remaining between them. This CDR3 has 12 amino acids. The DNA for the CDR3 is TGTGCCAGTCGACTAGTTCCGAATACGCAGTATTTT. Translating it yields CASRLVPNTQYF.

This clonotype has a handful of counts. The chain couples TRBV6-6 to TRBJ1-2; a weak D match, TRBD1 (6 bases). Germline V CDR1 and CDR2: MNHNY, SVGAGI (reference sequence). Trimming removed 6 bases from V and 6 bases from J, with 14 bases in between. CDR3 length: 13 amino acids. The CDR3 reads CASRQQGLHGYTF. The CDR3 region has the DNA TGTGCCAGCAGGCAACAGGGACTCCATGGCTACACCTTC.

This clonotype was seen at least ten times. The CDR3 DNA is TGTGCCAGCAGCTTATACCACGGATCAGAGCAGTACTTC. Its translation: CASSLYHGSEQYF. J is TRBJ2-7 and V is TRBV7-8; D ambiguous. Per the germline V gene, CDR1 is SGHVS and CDR2 is FQNEAQ. Trimming pared 2 bases from V and 7 bases from J, leaving 12 bases between. There are 13 residues in the CDR3.

This clonotype showed up many times. V is TRBV18 and J is TRBJ2-1; perhaps TRBD1 as D (6 bases). V was pared by 0 bases and J by 15 bases, with 27 bases between. The CDR3 has 17 residues. Germline CDR1 is KGHSH and CDR2 is LQKENI. For the CDR3, the DNA is TGTGCCAGCTCACCACCCGACAGGAACCTCGGCATAGCGCGAGGGTTCTTC. Residues: CASSPPDRNLGIARGFF.

This clonotype turned up a few times. The chain couples TRBV2 to TRBJ2-7; 9 nucleotides align to TRBD1. CDR3 length: 14 amino acids. The V and J ends lost 2 bases and 6 bases, in that order; junction bases with no gene match: 5. Germline CDR1 SNHLY, CDR2 FYNNEI. CDR3 in DNA: TGTGCCAGCAGTGAACTGGGACAGGGAGCCGAGCAGTACTTC. Translated: CASSELGQGAEQYF.

This clonotype was recorded at least ten times. The chain links TRBV5-4 to TRBJ1-4; D remains unclear. V lost 4 bases, J lost 6 bases, and 7 bases lay in between. This CDR3 region has 12 residues. Germline loops: CDR1 SGHNT, CDR2 YYREEE (reference sequence). The CDR3 here is CASSLRDEKLFF. In DNA, the CDR3 is TGTGCCAGCAGCCTCCGCGATGAAAAACTGTTTTTT.

This chain links TRBV2 with TRBJ2-1; 7 bases match TRBD2. The CDR3 runs to 16 residues. J lost 0 bases, V lost 6 bases, and 8 bases had no gene match. Germline V gene sequence: CDR1 SNHLY, CDR2 FYNNEI. CDR3 sequence (DNA): TGTGCCAGCAGAGGTACTAGCGCGAGCTCCTACAATGAGCAGTTCTTC. Its translation is CASRGTSASSYNEQFF.

This clonotype was counted at least ten times. The chain carries TRBV9 and TRBJ1-5, with D possibly matching TRBD1 (5 bases). Per germline, CDR1 SGDLS and CDR2 YYNGEE. Trimming took off 4 bases at V and 3 bases at J, with 14 bases between the two ends. The CDR3 spans 15 residues. The CDR3 here is CASSLGEGTNQPQHF. The CDR3 bases are TGTGCCAGCAGCCTGGGGGAGGGGACCAATCAGCCCCAGCATTTT.

This rearrangement joins TRBV11-2 to TRBJ2-4, with TRBD2 as a possible D gene (7 bases). The CDR3 sequence is 18 residues long. Germline values: CDR1 SGHAT, CDR2 FQNNGV. Trimming took off 1 base at V and 2 bases at J, with 18 bases between the two ends. The CDR3 DNA reads as TGTGCCAGCAGCTTAGGAGCCGGGGGGCGCGAATCCAAAAACATTCAGTACTTC. Translating gives CASSLGAGGRESKNIQYF.

This clonotype has only a few counts. The genes are TRBV3-1 and TRBJ1-1, with D perhaps matching TRBD1 (6 bases). Per the germline V gene, CDR1 is LGHDT and CDR2 is YNNKEL (reference sequence). This CDR3 has 18 residues. V lost 0 bases, J lost 3 bases, and 20 bases lay in between. CDR3 bases: TGTGCCAGCAGCCAAGATTTTTCAGGGGCGATTGGGTACACTGAAGCTTTCTTT. It yields the protein CASSQDFSGAIGYTEAFF.

The chain uses TRBV20-1 and TRBJ1-6, with a tentative D call TRBD1 (5 bases). Per the germline V gene, CDR1 is DFQATT and CDR2 is SNEGSKA (reference sequence). Trimming removed 0 bases at V and 9 bases at J, with 9 bases between. This CDR3 comprises 13 residues. The CDR3 loop reads CSAREGGGSPLHF. CDR3 nucleotide sequence: TGCAGTGCTAGAGAGGGGGGAGGTTCACCCCTCCACTTT.

This clonotype came up a few times. The chain couples TRBV7-2 to TRBJ1-6; 7 bases map to TRBD1. There are 14 residues in the CDR3. V was pared by 5 bases and J by 9 bases, with 7 bases of the junction left unmatched. CDR1 is SGHTA, CDR2 FQGNSA, per germline. The CDR3 DNA reads TGTGCCAGCAGCCCCAGGGGGACGGGTTCACCCCTCCACTTT. This gives the protein CASSPRGTGSPLHF.

This clonotype appeared many times. The chain has TRBV2 and TRBJ1-5, with D possibly TRBD1 on 5 matching bases. Germline V gives CDR1 SNHLY, CDR2 FYNNEI. The CDR3 loop spans 16 amino acids. V lost 2 bases, J lost 4 bases, and 15 bases lay in between. The CDR3 DNA sequence: TGTGCCAGCAGTGAATTCTGGGGGACGGGGAATCAGCCCCAGCATTTT. Its protein product is CASSEFWGTGNQPQHF.

This clonotype came up many times. The chain recombines TRBV5-6 with TRBJ2-2, with D possibly TRBD1 on 5 matching bases. This CDR3 has 14 residues. V was shortened by 2 bases and J by 4 bases, with 9 bases between the two germline ends. CDR1 is SGHDT and CDR2 is YYEEEE in the germline V gene. CDR3 sequence: CASSFQGFTGELFF. CDR3 bases: TGTGCCAGCAGCTTCCAGGGATTCACCGGGGAGCTGTTTTTT.

The table lists this clonotype with many counts. This rearrangement joins TRBV2 to TRBJ1-5, with D uncertain. The germline V gene has CDR1 SNHLY and CDR2 FYNNEI. V was pared by 6 bases and J by 3 bases, with 6 bases between. There are 12 residues in the CDR3. The CDR3 loop reads CASRRFNQPQHF. The CDR3 coding sequence is TGTGCCAGCAGACGGTTCAATCAGCCCCAGCATTTT.

The table lists this clonotype with a few counts. The chain has TRBV29-1 and TRBJ2-5, with 16 bases aligning to TRBD2. The CDR3 covers 20 residues. The V gene end was trimmed by 0 bases and the J gene end by 1 base; junction bases not matched to a gene: 11. Germline CDR1 and CDR2: SQVTM and ANQGSEA. CDR3 residues: CSVEDLLGLAGGRGQETQYF. The CDR3, as DNA: TGCAGCGTTGAAGACCTACTGGGACTAGCGGGGGGGAGGGGCCAAGAGACCCAGTACTTC.

This clonotype showed up many times. V is TRBV5-1 and J is TRBJ2-3, with a possible D match to TRBD2 (5 bases). The CDR3 totals 15 residues. The V and J ends lost 0 bases and 2 bases respectively, with 10 bases between them. Per the germline V gene, CDR1 is SGHRS and CDR2 is YFSETQ. The chain's CDR3 is CASSLAGVVTDTQYF. The CDR3 coding sequence is TGCGCCAGCAGCTTGGCCGGGGTAGTCACAGATACGCAGTATTTT.

The J gene is TRBJ1-4, the V gene TRBV19, with 8 positions matching TRBD1. Germline CDR1 reads LNHDA; CDR2 reads SQIVND (reference sequence). The CDR3 spans 14 residues. Trimming at V came to 7 bases and at J to 8 bases, leaving 9 bases not matched to a gene. The DNA of the CDR3 is TGTGCCAGTACCCTAGACAGGGGAGGCGAAAAACTGTTTTTT. Amino acids: CASTLDRGGEKLFF.

This clonotype is labeled as medium-sized (0.01 to 0.1%). The J gene is TRBJ2-1, the V gene TRBV3-1; no definite D call. Germline values: CDR1 LGHDT, CDR2 YNNKEL (reference sequence). This CDR3 region has 13 residues. Trimming shortened V by 4 bases and J by 6 bases, and 10 bases separated the two germline ends. The DNA of the CDR3 is TGTGCCAGCAGCCCCGGCGTCACCAATGAGCAGTTCTTC. Translation: CASSPGVTNEQFF.

In this sample, this clonotype turned up many times. The V call is TRBV19, the J call TRBJ2-3; tentative D call: TRBD2 (6 bases). The CDR3 has 15 amino acids. Germline CDR1 reads LNHDA; CDR2 reads SQIVND (reference sequence). V lost 3 bases, J lost 3 bases, and 13 bases lay in between. In DNA form, the CDR3 reads TGTGCCAGTAGTATTGGGCTAGCGAAGACAGATACGCAGTATTTT. Amino acid sequence: CASSIGLAKTDTQYF.

This clonotype was detected ten times or more. This rearrangement joins TRBV5-1 to TRBJ2-5; D call uncertain. V lost 2 bases, J lost 7 bases, and 12 bases lay in between. CDR1 is SGHRS, CDR2 YFSETQ, per germline. The CDR3 is made up of 13 amino acids. This chain's CDR3 is CASSFRLRRTQYF. In nucleotides, the CDR3 is TGCGCCAGCAGCTTTCGGCTCCGGAGGACCCAGTACTTC.

The rearrangement uses TRBV5-1 and TRBJ2-7; TRBD1 agrees at 7 bases. The CDR3 has 15 amino acids. Germline CDR1 reads SGHRS; CDR2 reads YFSETQ. Trimming at V came to 2 bases and at J to 1 base, leaving 6 bases not matched to a gene. CDR3 residues: CASSFTLDRSYEQYF. CDR3 coding DNA: TGCGCCAGCAGCTTTACTTTGGACAGGTCCTACGAGCAGTACTTC.